Following are 13 T cell receptor beta chains from one sample sequenced in a study of blood T cell repertoires in COVID-19 (dated by TCRdb to the early 2020s). The library was produced with the immunoSEQ multiplex PCR assay. TCRdb limited this immuneACCESS table to in-frame rearrangements with V and J called. A share of clones is missing; checked studies link under half to unresolved V genes, and the rest is unexplained. Counted in this sample were some 32,000 clones; around 90% of them appeared once. Of the sample, roughly 13% is held by the ten largest clones. Sequenced sample: peripheral blood. The receptors stem from a man aged 55-75 years with active COVID-19.

This clone was seen once. The chain is built from TRBV6-1 and TRBJ1-1, with D possibly being TRBD1 (6 bases). Germline assignment: CDR1 MNHNS and CDR2 SASEGT. Trimming stripped 5 bases from V and 0 bases from J, with 13 bases between. This CDR3 comprises 15 residues. The CDR3 DNA sequence: TGTGCCAGCAGTACCTGGGACAACCTGAACACTGAAGCTTTCTTT. Protein product: CASSTWDNLNTEAFF.

The chain employs TRBV29-1 and TRBJ2-7, with TRBD1 matching 9 bases. Germline-derived CDR1 and CDR2 are SQVTM and ANQGSEA. The V gene end was trimmed by 5 bases and the J gene end by 5 bases; junction bases not matched to a gene: 10. This CDR3 region has 14 residues. The chain's CDR3 is CSVSPGQGFNEQYF. The CDR3 DNA follows: TGCAGCGTTTCCCCGGGACAGGGATTCAACGAGCAGTACTTC.

This clone was recorded only once. The chain carries TRBV27 and TRBJ1-1; 7 bases are shared with TRBD1. The ends lost 6 bases at V and 4 bases at J; junction bases unmatched: 5. This CDR3 comprises 13 residues. Per the germline V gene, CDR1 is MNHEY and CDR2 is SMNVEV (reference sequence). The CDR3 protein is CASSPTGSTEAFF. As DNA, the CDR3 is TGTGCCAGCAGCCCGACAGGGAGCACTGAAGCTTTCTTT.

This clone was observed a few times. This chain connects TRBV2 to TRBJ1-5; D may be TRBD1 (6 bases). Trimming took 7 bases from V and 0 from J, leaving 16 bases between them. The CDR3 loop spans 16 amino acids. Germline V gene data show CDR1 as SNHLY and CDR2 as FYNNEI. The CDR3 DNA follows: TGTGCCAGCAACGAAAACGGACAGCGTAGCAATCAGCCCCAGCATTTT. Its protein is CASNENGQRSNQPQHF.

In this sample, this clone turned up once. As DNA, the CDR3 is TGTGCCAGCTCACCCCGGGACAGGGGGCCAGGCTACACCTTC. Its translation: CASSPRDRGPGYTF. The J gene is TRBJ1-2, the V gene TRBV18, with 12 bases aligning to TRBD1. The V gene's germline CDR1 is KGHSH and CDR2 LQKENI. After removal of 3 bases from V and 8 bases from J, the junction contained 4 bases not matched to a gene. The CDR3 spans 14 residues.

The chain recombines TRBV9 with TRBJ2-7, with a tentative D call TRBD2 (6 bases). CDR1 and CDR2 (germline): SGDLS, YYNGEE. Trimming took 5 bases from V and 5 from J, leaving 11 bases between them. CDR3 length equals 12 residues. As DNA, the CDR3 is TGTGCCAGCAGAGAGTCGGGAGACGAGCAGTACTTC. The encoded protein is CASRESGDEQYF.

This sequence joins TRBV30 and TRBJ2-3; TRBD2 agrees at 14 bases. The germline V gene has CDR1 GTSNPN and CDR2 SVGIG (reference sequence). The CDR3 has 13 amino acids. J was trimmed by 6 bases and V by 5 bases; bases with no gene match: 1. CDR3 bases: TGTGCCTGGGGGACTAGCGGGAGTGATACGCAGTATTTT. It translates to CAWGTSGSDTQYF.

This chain uses TRBV30 with TRBJ1-2; tentatively, D is TRBD1 (6 bases). Trimming took off 7 bases at V and 5 bases at J, with 8 bases between the two ends. The CDR3 contains 10 residues. CDR1 is GTSNPN, CDR2 SVGIG, per germline (reference sequence). CDR3: CASDRYGYTF. CDR3 bases: TGTGCCTCGGACAGATATGGCTACACCTTC.

The chain recombines TRBV9 with TRBJ1-4; D is possibly TRBD1 (5 bases). The CDR3 is 14 residues long. V was clipped by 4 bases and J by 2 bases, with 9 bases between them. Germline CDR1 is SGDLS and CDR2 is YYNGEE. DNA of the CDR3: TGTGCCAGCAGCTTGGGGGGGACTAATGAAAAACTGTTTTTT. It is translated as CASSLGGTNEKLFF.

V is TRBV5-1 and J is TRBJ1-6; perhaps TRBD1 as D (6 bases). The CDR3 has 15 amino acids. Trimming cost V 0 bases and J 9 bases, with 13 bases left between them. Germline V lookup: CDR1 SGHRS, CDR2 YFSETQ. In DNA, the CDR3 is TGCGCCAGCAGCTTGGAATCAGGGGTAGGTTCACCCCTCCACTTT. Amino acids: CASSLESGVGSPLHF.

The J gene is TRBJ1-2, the V gene TRBV9; D is perhaps TRBD1 (5 bases). Germline CDR1 is SGDLS and CDR2 is YYNGEE. The length of the CDR3 is 13 residues. V was trimmed by 4 bases and J by 6 bases, leaving 13 bases between them. The CDR3 DNA sequence: TGTGCCAGCAGCTTAGAGGGGCAGGATGGCTACACCTTC. It specifies CASSLEGQDGYTF.

The rearrangement uses TRBV12-3 or TRBV12-4 and TRBJ1-2; tentatively, D is TRBD1 (5 bases). The CDR3 is made up of 13 amino acids. Trimming took 6 bases from V and 7 from J, leaving 15 bases between them. CDR3 protein: CASRDPGRGGYTF. The CDR3 region has the DNA TGTGCCAGCAGAGACCCAGGGAGGGGTGGCTACACCTTC.

This chain connects TRBV7-3 to TRBJ2-5; 7 bases are a match to TRBD1. With 5 bases clipped from V and 1 base from J, the junction kept 4 bases outside the gene matches. CDR3 size: 14 residues. In germline, CDR1 is SGHTA, CDR2 FQGTGA. The CDR3 DNA follows: TGTGCCAGCAGCACAGGGACAGCCCAAGAGACCCAGTACTTC. This codes for CASSTGTAQETQYF.